What follows are 28 T cell receptor beta chains derived from one specimen sequenced in a study of cytomegalovirus exposure and HLA in healthy donors. Both 60 Vbeta primers and 13 Jbeta primers went into the PCR. The table came from immunoSEQ multiplex PCR; TCRdb's copy has only in-frame clones and leaves some out. The sample carries over 200,000 clones, roughly 79% recorded once. Material: PBMCs. The receptors were sampled from a woman aged 40 to 55 in good health and CMV-seronegative.

The J gene is TRBJ2-5, the V gene TRBV5-1, with 8 nucleotides matching TRBD1. CDR1 and CDR2 from the germline V gene are SGHRS and YFSETQ. The CDR3 loop spans 14 amino acids. Germline trimming cut 4 bases from V and 2 bases from J; bases unmatched to any gene: 4. The CDR3 nucleotides are TGCGCCAGCAGCATGGACAGGGATCAAGAGACCCAGTACTTC. Its protein product is CASSMDRDQETQYF. Complete variable domain (other parts from reference TRBV5-1 and TRBJ2-5): KAGVTQTPRYLIKTRGQQVTLSCSPISGHRSVSWYQQTPGQGLQFLFEYFSETQRNKGNFPGRFSGRQFSNSRSEMNVSTLELGDSALYLCASSMDRDQETQYFGPGTRLLVL.

This clone was seen only once. The chain combines TRBV5-1 with TRBJ2-1, with TRBD2 as a possible D gene (6 bases). The V gene's germline CDR1 is SGHRS and CDR2 YFSETQ. CDR3 size: 17 residues. V was pared by 4 bases and J by 5 bases, with 22 bases between. DNA of the CDR3: TGCGCCAGCAGCCCAGGGTTAACGGGGGAGACGAACAATGAGCAGTTCTTC. Translating it yields CASSPGLTGETNNEQFF.

The V and J genes are TRBV6-6 and TRBJ1-2; D possibly corresponds to TRBD1 (5 bases). V was shortened by 5 bases and J by 4 bases, with 17 bases between the two germline ends. The germline V gene has CDR1 MNHNY and CDR2 SVGAGI (reference sequence). This CDR3 is built from 15 residues. In DNA, the CDR3 is TGTGCCAGCAGTCTCTCCAGGCAGGGCAGCTATGGCTACACCTTC. This encodes CASSLSRQGSYGYTF.

This rearrangement joins TRBV7-3 to TRBJ2-3; D might be TRBD1 (6 bases). CDR1 is SGHTA, CDR2 FQGTGA, per germline. The CDR3 is 15 residues long. Trimming took 1 base from V and 1 from J, leaving 9 bases between them. The CDR3 is CASSLNPGGTDTQYF. In DNA form, the CDR3 reads TGTGCCAGCAGCTTAAATCCAGGGGGCACAGATACGCAGTATTTT. Full variable domain (missing parts from reference TRBV7-3 and TRBJ2-3): GAGVSQTPSNKVTEKGKYVELRCDPISGHTALYWYRQSLGQGPEFLIYFQGTGAADDSGLPNDRFFAVRPEGSVSTLKIQRTERGDSAVYLCASSLNPGGTDTQYFGPGTRLTVL.

A single count supports this clone. The V gene is TRBV7-2, the J gene TRBJ2-3; 7 bases align to TRBD2. The CDR3 is 15 amino acids. V shed 11 bases and J 2 bases; nucleotides not matched to a gene: 13. Germline values: CDR1 SGHTA, CDR2 FQGNSA. This chain's CDR3 is CAAKKGGGDTDTQYF. The CDR3 region has the DNA TGTGCCGCCAAAAAGGGTGGGGGGGACACAGATACGCAGTATTTT. Full variable domain (outside the CDR3, taken from reference TRBV7-2 and TRBJ2-3): GAGVSQSPSNKVTEKGKDVELRCDPISGHTALYWYRQSLGQGLEFLIYFQGNSAPDKSGLPSDRFSAERTGGSVSTLTIQRTQQEDSAVYLCAAKKGGGDTDTQYFGPGTRLTVL.

V usage is TRBV4-3 and J usage is TRBJ1-2; D not certain. The CDR3 covers 15 residues. Trimming left V 2 bases short and J 8 bases short, with 18 bases between. The germline gives CDR1 LGHNA, CDR2 YSLEER. DNA for the CDR3: TGCGCCAGCAGCCAACTCCCCGACGGACTCAGGGGCTACACCTTC. Amino acid sequence: CASSQLPDGLRGYTF.

CDR3 nucleotides: TGCGCCAGCAGTTTCGGGGATACGCAGTATTTT. This codes for CASSFGDTQYF. The chain is built from TRBV5-1 and TRBJ2-3; D is unclear. V lost 5 bases to trimming and J lost 6 bases, with 7 bases between them. CDR1 is SGHRS and CDR2 is YFSETQ in the germline V gene. CDR3 length: 11 residues.

On this clone: The sample holds other DNA sequences that translate to the same CDR3. V is TRBV6-5 and J is TRBJ2-3, with a weak D call TRBD2 (6 bases). Germline lookup yields CDR1 MNHEY and CDR2 SVGAGI. There are 15 residues in the CDR3. The V gene lost 6 bases and the J gene lost 0 bases, with 13 bases spanning the gap. The CDR3 DNA is TGTGCCAGCAGCCTCGGGGGACCGAGCACAGATACGCAGTATTTT. Protein product: CASSLGGPSTDTQYF.

This chain uses TRBV7-8 with TRBJ1-4; the D is unclear. Trimming left V 0 bases short and J 4 bases short, with 12 bases between. Germline V CDR1 and CDR2: SGHVS, FQNEAQ. There are 16 residues in the CDR3. CDR3 residues: CASSLALASDNEKLFF. The CDR3 coding sequence is TGTGCCAGCAGCTTAGCCCTGGCAAGCGATAATGAAAAACTGTTTTTT. The full variable domain, rest sourced from reference TRBV7-8 and TRBJ1-4, is GAGVSQSPRYKVAKRGQDVALRCDPISGHVSLFWYQQALGQGPEFLTYFQNEAQLDKSGLPSDRFFAERPEGSVSTLKIQRTQQEDSAVYLCASSLALASDNEKLFFGSGTQLSVL.

J is TRBJ2-7 and V is TRBV5-5; TRBD2 is a possible D gene (6 bases). Germline V gene data show CDR1 as SGHKS and CDR2 as YYEKEE (reference sequence). The CDR3 length is 13 residues. V lost 1 base and J 5 bases, leaving 10 bases between the germline ends. CDR3 sequence (DNA): TGTGCCAGCAGCTTGTTGGGGGGAGACGAGCAGTACTTC. This encodes CASSLLGGDEQYF.

This chain links TRBV25-1 with TRBJ2-2; tentative D call: TRBD2 (5 bases). The CDR3 is made up of 15 amino acids. Trimming removed 2 bases at V and 2 bases at J, with 9 bases between. In germline, CDR1 is MGHDK, CDR2 SYGVNS. Here the CDR3 reads CASSEARLNTGELFF. The DNA of the CDR3 is TGTGCCAGCAGTGAAGCGAGACTAAACACCGGGGAGCTGTTTTTT.

The rearrangement links TRBV7-9 to TRBJ2-2; 16 bases line up with TRBD2. The CDR3 runs to 19 residues. Per the germline V gene, CDR1 is SEHNR and CDR2 is FQNEAQ (reference sequence). Trimming took 4 bases from V and 5 from J; bases not matched to a gene: 10. The CDR3, as DNA: TGTGCCAGCAGCTCGGGACTAGCGGGGGGGCACGGAAGAACCGGGGAGCTGTTTTTT. Encoded protein: CASSSGLAGGHGRTGELFF.

Only one count was recorded for this clone. The V and J genes are TRBV30 and TRBJ2-3; D is ambiguous. This CDR3 comprises 12 residues. Trimming took 1 base from V and 8 from J, leaving 10 bases between them. Germline loops: CDR1 GTSNPN, CDR2 SVGIG (reference sequence). CDR3 in amino acids: CAWSGGSFTQYF. DNA for the CDR3: TGTGCCTGGAGTGGTGGCAGTTTTACGCAGTATTTT.

The chain uses TRBV7-6 and TRBJ2-1; a weak D match, TRBD2 (5 bases). Germline CDR1 SGHVS, CDR2 FNYEAQ. The CDR3 is 13 residues long. The germline V and J ends were trimmed by 5 bases and 10 bases, with 15 bases remaining between them. CDR3 in DNA: TGTGCCAGCAGCCCGATGCGGGCCGTGGAGCAGTTCTTC. Its translation is CASSPMRAVEQFF.

This chain links TRBV5-6 with TRBJ2-7; 12 bases agree with TRBD1. V trimming: 4 bases; J trimming: 5 bases; junction bases outside the gene matches: 10. Germline V gives CDR1 SGHDT, CDR2 YYEEEE. This CDR3 comprises 16 residues. The CDR3, as DNA: TGTGCCAGCAGCCAACAACCCGGGACAGGGGGCCACGAGCAGTACTTC. The encoded protein is CASSQQPGTGGHEQYF.

The DNA of the CDR3 is TGCGCCAGCCAGGGGGCAGATACGCAGTATTTT. Translated: CASQGADTQYF. V usage is TRBV10-2 and J usage is TRBJ2-3; TRBD1 matches 7 bases. Germline CDR1 and CDR2: WSHSY and SAAADI. CDR3 length: 11 amino acids. J lost 4 bases, V lost 8 bases, and 0 bases had no gene match.

This clone was recorded a few times. The V and J genes are TRBV7-6 and TRBJ1-5; D unresolved. V lost 2 bases and J lost 5, with 13 bases in between. CDR1 is SGHVS and CDR2 is FNYEAQ in the germline V gene. This CDR3 region has 15 residues. The CDR3 region has the DNA TGTGCCAGCAGCTTATCGCCGGGGAGTCATCAGCCCCAGCATTTT. As protein: CASSLSPGSHQPQHF.

In nucleotides, the CDR3 is TGTGCCAGTAGTATCCGACAGGGGTTAGTGCACACTGAAGCTTTCTTT. Protein product: CASSIRQGLVHTEAFF. The chain carries TRBV19 and TRBJ1-1, with TRBD1 matching 8 bases. This CDR3 comprises 16 residues. The V gene's germline CDR1 is LNHDA and CDR2 SQIVND (reference sequence). V lost 3 bases to trimming and J lost 3 bases; unmatched junction nucleotides: 9.

The rearrangement joins TRBV6-6 to TRBJ2-5, with 14 bases identical to TRBD2. Losses at the gene ends were 10 bases for V and 5 bases for J; bases not matched to a gene: 9. CDR3 length: 15 residues. Per germline, CDR1 MNHNY and CDR2 SVGAGI (reference sequence). The CDR3 bases are TGTGCCATAAGGACTAGCGGGGGGTGGGAGGAGACCCAGTACTTC. The encoded protein is CAIRTSGGWEETQYF.

The V gene is TRBV7-6, the J gene TRBJ2-7; TRBD1 aligns across 8 bases. Looked up from germline, CDR1 is SGHVS and CDR2 is FNYEAQ. V lost 1 base, J lost 6 bases, and 8 bases stayed unmatched. CDR3 length: 15 amino acids. The CDR3 protein is CASSLDRRQGAEQYF. The CDR3 DNA sequence: TGTGCCAGCAGCTTAGATCGGCGCCAGGGGGCCGAGCAGTACTTC.

This chain connects TRBV7-2 to TRBJ1-6; D ambiguous. Germline CDR1 reads SGHTA; CDR2 reads FQGNSA. The V end lost 1 base, the J end lost 11 bases, and 15 bases lay between the germline ends. The length of the CDR3 is 15 residues. The CDR3 is CASSLGGEGWTPLHF. DNA for the CDR3: TGTGCCAGCAGCTTAGGTGGAGAGGGTTGGACACCCCTCCACTTT.

The chain's CDR3 is CASSLKGQGLTEAFF. CDR3 nucleotide sequence: TGTGCCAGCAGCTTAAAGGGCCAGGGACTCACTGAAGCTTTCTTT. The V gene is TRBV11-2, the J gene TRBJ1-1; D is perhaps TRBD1 (5 bases). The CDR3 contains 15 residues. Per germline, CDR1 SGHAT and CDR2 FQNNGV. Trimming stripped 2 bases from V and 4 bases from J, with 14 bases between.

This clone was picked up one time. The chain uses TRBV5-4 and TRBJ2-7; 11 nucleotides line up with TRBD1. Germline CDR1 SGHNT, CDR2 YYREEE (reference sequence). The CDR3 is made up of 16 amino acids. V lost 4 bases to trimming and J lost 1 base; unmatched junction nucleotides: 7. CDR3 protein: CASSPGDRGKSYEQYF. As DNA, the CDR3 is TGTGCCAGCAGCCCTGGGGACAGGGGGAAGTCCTACGAGCAGTACTTC.

The V call is TRBV28, the J call TRBJ2-7; 8 bases map to TRBD2. J lost 5 bases, V lost 4 bases, and 7 bases had no gene match. The CDR3 is 14 amino acids. Per the germline V gene, CDR1 is MDHEN and CDR2 is SYDVKM. The CDR3 DNA is TGTGCCAGCAGTTCCGGGGGGGCCATCAACGAGCAGTACTTC. As protein: CASSSGGAINEQYF.

V and J are TRBV2 and TRBJ2-7, with TRBD2 as a possible D gene (5 bases). CDR1 is SNHLY, CDR2 FYNNEI, per germline. The CDR3 sequence is 12 residues long. Trimming shortened V by 8 bases and J by 3 bases, and 11 bases separated the two germline ends. Written as DNA, the CDR3 is TGTGCCAGCGGACTCACGGGCTACGAGCAGTACTTC. It specifies CASGLTGYEQYF.

V is TRBV28 and J is TRBJ2-6; TRBD1 is a possible D gene (5 bases). Germline V gene data show CDR1 as MDHEN and CDR2 as SYDVKM. This CDR3 is 17 amino acids long. V was pared by 9 bases and J by 0 bases, with 18 bases between. CDR3 region: CARPTSRQFSGANVLTF. CDR3 coding DNA: TGTGCCAGGCCCACCTCGAGACAGTTCTCTGGGGCCAACGTCCTGACTTTC.

This chain links TRBV7-2 with TRBJ1-1, with no clear D. CDR3 size: 12 residues. Trimming removed 5 bases at V and 6 bases at J, with 10 bases between. Germline V gene data show CDR1 as SGHTA and CDR2 as FQGNSA. The CDR3 is CASSPPGSEAFF. CDR3 coding DNA: TGTGCCAGCAGCCCCCCGGGGTCTGAAGCTTTCTTT. The whole variable domain, remainder taken from reference TRBV7-2 and TRBJ1-1, is GAGVSQSPSNKVTEKGKDVELRCDPISGHTALYWYRQSLGQGLEFLIYFQGNSAPDKSGLPSDRFSAERTGGSVSTLTIQRTQQEDSAVYLCASSPPGSEAFFGQGTRLTVV.

The chain links TRBV2 to TRBJ2-7; perhaps TRBD2 as D (6 bases). The CDR3 has 12 residues. From germline, CDR1 is SNHLY and CDR2 FYNNEI. Trimming shortened V by 6 bases and J by 7 bases, and 13 bases separated the two germline ends. CDR3 sequence reads: CASRVLGGEQYF. The CDR3 region has the DNA TGTGCCAGCAGGGTACTTGGAGGGGAGCAGTACTTC. Supplemented by reference TRBV2 and TRBJ2-7, the full variable domain reads EPEVTQTPSHQVTQMGQEVILRCVPISNHLYFYWYRQILGQKVEFLVSFYNNEISEKSEIFDDQFSVERPDGSNFTLKIRSTKLEDSAMYFCASRVLGGEQYFGPGTRLTVT.